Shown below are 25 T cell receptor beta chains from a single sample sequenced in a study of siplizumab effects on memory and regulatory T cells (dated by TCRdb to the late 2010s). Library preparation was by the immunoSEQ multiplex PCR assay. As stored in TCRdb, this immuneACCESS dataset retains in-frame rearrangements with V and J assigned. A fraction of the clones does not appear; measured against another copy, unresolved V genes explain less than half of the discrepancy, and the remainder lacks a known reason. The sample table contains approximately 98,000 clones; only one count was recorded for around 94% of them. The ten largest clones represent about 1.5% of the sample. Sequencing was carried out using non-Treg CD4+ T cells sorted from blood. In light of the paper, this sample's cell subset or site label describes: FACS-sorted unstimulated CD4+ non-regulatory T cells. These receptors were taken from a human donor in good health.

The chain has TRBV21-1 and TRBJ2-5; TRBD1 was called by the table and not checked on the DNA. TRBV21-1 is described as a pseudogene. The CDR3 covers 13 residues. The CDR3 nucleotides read TGTGCCAGCAGCAGGACAGTTTGGGAGACCCAGTACTTC. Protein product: CASSRTVWETQYF.

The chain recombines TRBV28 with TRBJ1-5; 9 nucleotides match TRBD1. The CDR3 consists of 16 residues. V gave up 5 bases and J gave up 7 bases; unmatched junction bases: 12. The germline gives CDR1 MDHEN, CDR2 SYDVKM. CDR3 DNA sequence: TGTGCCAGCAGTCACCGGGACAGGGCCCTCGGGCAGCCCCAGCATTTT. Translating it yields CASSHRDRALGQPQHF.

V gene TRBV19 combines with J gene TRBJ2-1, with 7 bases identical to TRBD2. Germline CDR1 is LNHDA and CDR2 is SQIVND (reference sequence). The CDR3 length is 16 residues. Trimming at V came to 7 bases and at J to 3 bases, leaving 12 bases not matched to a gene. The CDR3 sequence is CASTLRAGDDYNEQFF. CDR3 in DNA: TGTGCCAGTACCCTCCGGGCGGGAGATGACTACAATGAGCAGTTCTTC.

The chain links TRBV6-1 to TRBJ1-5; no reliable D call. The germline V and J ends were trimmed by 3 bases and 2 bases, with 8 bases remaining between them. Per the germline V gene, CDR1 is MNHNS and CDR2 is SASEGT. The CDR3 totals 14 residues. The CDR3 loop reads CASSDSGGNQPQHF. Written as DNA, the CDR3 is TGTGCCAGCAGTGACTCGGGAGGCAATCAGCCCCAGCATTTT.

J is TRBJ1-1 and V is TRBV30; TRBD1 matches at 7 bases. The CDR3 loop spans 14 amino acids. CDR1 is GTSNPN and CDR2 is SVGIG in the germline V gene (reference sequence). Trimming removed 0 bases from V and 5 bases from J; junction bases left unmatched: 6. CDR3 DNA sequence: TGTGCCTGGAGTGTACGGCACAGGGGAACTGAAGCTTTCTTT. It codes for CAWSVRHRGTEAFF.

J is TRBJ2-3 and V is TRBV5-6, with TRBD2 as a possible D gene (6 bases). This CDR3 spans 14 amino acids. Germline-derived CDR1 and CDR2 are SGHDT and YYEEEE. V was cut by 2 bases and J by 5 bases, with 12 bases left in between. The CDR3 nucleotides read TGTGCCAGCAGCTTCGGCGGGATAGGAGATACGCAGTATTTT. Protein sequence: CASSFGGIGDTQYF.

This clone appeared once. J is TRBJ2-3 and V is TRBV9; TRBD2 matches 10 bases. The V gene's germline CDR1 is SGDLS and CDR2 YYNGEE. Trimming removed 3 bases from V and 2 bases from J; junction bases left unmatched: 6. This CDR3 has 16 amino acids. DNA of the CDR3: TGTGCCAGCAGCGCCCTACTAGCGGGGATCACAGATACGCAGTATTTT. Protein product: CASSALLAGITDTQYF.

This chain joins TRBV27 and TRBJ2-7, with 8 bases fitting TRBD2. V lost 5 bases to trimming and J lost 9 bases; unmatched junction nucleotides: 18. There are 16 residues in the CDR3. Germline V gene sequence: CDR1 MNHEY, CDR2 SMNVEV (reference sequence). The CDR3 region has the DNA TGTGCCAGCAGTCCAAACCGCCAAGCGGGAGTCCCCGTGCAGTACTTC. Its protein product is CASSPNRQAGVPVQYF.

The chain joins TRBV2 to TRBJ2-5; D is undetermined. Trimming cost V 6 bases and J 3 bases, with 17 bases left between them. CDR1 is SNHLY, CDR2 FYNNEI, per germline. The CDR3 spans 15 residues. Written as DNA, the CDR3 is TGTGCCAGCAGCGGTCTCGGGTACCTCGAAGAGACCCAGTACTTC. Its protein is CASSGLGYLEETQYF.

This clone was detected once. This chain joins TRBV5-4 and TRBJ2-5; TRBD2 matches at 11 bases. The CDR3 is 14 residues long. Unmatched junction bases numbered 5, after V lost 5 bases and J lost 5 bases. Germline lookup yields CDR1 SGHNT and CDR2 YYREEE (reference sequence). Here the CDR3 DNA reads TGTGCCAGCAGACTAGCGGGAGTCGGGGAGACCCAGTACTTC. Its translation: CASRLAGVGETQYF.

This CDR3 is CASSLSTGAYEQYF. CDR3 nucleotide sequence: TGTGCCAGCAGCTTAAGTACAGGGGCCTACGAGCAGTACTTC. The chain employs TRBV7-9 and TRBJ2-7; TRBD1 agrees at 7 bases. CDR1 and CDR2 from the germline V gene are SEHNR and FQNEAQ (reference sequence). The V gene end was trimmed by 2 bases and the J gene end by 2 bases; junction bases not matched to a gene: 3. The CDR3 consists of 14 residues.

In nucleotides, the CDR3 is TGTGCCAGCAGGATGGCGGATCAGCCCCAGCATTTT. This codes for CASRMADQPQHF. The chain links TRBV25-1 to TRBJ1-5; no reliable D call. The CDR3 extends over 12 amino acids. Trimming removed 6 bases at V and 5 bases at J, with 8 bases between. Per the germline V gene, CDR1 is MGHDK and CDR2 is SYGVNS.

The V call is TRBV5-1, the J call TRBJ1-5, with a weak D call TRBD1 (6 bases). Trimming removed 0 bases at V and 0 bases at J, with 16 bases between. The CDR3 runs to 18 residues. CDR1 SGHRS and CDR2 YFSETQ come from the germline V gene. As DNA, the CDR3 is TGCGCCAGCAGCTTGGCGCGACGGGGGGGCCTTAGCAATCAGCCCCAGCATTTT. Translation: CASSLARRGGLSNQPQHF. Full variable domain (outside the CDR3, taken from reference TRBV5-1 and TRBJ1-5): KAGVTQTPRYLIKTRGQQVTLSCSPISGHRSVSWYQQTPGQGLQFLFEYFSETQRNKGNFPGRFSGRQFSNSRSEMNVSTLELGDSALYLCASSLARRGGLSNQPQHFGDGTRLSIL.

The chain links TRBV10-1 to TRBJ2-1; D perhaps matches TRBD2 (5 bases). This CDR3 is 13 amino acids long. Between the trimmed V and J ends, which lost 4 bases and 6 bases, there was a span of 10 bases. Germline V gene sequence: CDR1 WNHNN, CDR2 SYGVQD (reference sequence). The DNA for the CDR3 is TGCGCCAGCAGTGTGGAGGTTGGCAATGAGCAGTTCTTC. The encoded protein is CASSVEVGNEQFF.

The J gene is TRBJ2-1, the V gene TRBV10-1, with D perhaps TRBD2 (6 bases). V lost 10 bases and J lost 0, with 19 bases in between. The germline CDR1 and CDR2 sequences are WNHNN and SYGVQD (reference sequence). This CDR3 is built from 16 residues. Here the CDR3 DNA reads TGCGCCACCTCCACCGGGACTCCTCCCTCCTACAATGAGCAGTTCTTC. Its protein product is CATSTGTPPSYNEQFF.

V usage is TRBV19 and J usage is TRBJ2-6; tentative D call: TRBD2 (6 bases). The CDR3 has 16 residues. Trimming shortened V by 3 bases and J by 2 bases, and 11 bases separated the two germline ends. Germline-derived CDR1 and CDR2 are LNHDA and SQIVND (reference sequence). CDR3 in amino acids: CASSISEGTGANVLTF. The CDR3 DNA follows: TGTGCCAGTAGTATCTCGGAGGGCACTGGGGCCAACGTCCTGACTTTC.

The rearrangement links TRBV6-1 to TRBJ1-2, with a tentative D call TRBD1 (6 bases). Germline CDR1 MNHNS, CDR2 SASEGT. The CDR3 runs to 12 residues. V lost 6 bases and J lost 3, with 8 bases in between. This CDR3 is CASRRTDYGYTF. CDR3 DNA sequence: TGTGCCAGCAGAAGGACAGACTATGGCTACACCTTC.

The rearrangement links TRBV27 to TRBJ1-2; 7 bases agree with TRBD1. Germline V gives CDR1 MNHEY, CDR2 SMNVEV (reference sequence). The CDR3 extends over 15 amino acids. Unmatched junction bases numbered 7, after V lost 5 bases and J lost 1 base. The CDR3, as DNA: TGTGCCAGCAGTCCCAGACAGGGCTTTAACTATGGCTACACCTTC. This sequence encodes CASSPRQGFNYGYTF.

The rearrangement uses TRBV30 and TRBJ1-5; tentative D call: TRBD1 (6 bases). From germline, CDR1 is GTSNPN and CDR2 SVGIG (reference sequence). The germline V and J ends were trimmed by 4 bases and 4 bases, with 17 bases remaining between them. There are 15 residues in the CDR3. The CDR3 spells CAWTQGTGSNQPQHF. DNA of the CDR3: TGTGCCTGGACCCAGGGAACAGGGAGTAATCAGCCCCAGCATTTT.

DNA of the CDR3: TGCGCCAGCAGCTCCGGACAGGGCGGCTACACCTTC. This encodes CASSSGQGGYTF. The rearrangement joins TRBV5-1 to TRBJ1-2, with 8 nucleotides matching TRBD1. CDR3 length: 12 residues. Germline CDR1 reads SGHRS; CDR2 reads YFSETQ. V gave up 3 bases and J gave up 8 bases; unmatched junction bases: 3.

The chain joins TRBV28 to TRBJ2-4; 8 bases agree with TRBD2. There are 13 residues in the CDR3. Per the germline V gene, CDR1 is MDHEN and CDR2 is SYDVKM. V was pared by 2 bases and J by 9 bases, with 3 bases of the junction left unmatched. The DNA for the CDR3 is TGTGCCAGCAGTTTACGGGAGGGGGGCATTCAGTACTTC. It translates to CASSLREGGIQYF.

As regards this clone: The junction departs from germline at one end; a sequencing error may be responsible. The CDR3, as DNA: TGTGCCAGCAGCATAGCGGGGGGGAAAGAGACCCAGTACTTC. This codes for CASSIAGGKETQYF. The rearrangement links TRBV7-7 to TRBJ2-5; TRBD2 matches at 11 bases. The CDR3 extends over 14 amino acids. CDR1 SSHAT and CDR2 FNYEAQ come from the germline V gene (reference sequence). Looking up the rest from reference TRBV7-7 and TRBJ2-5 gives the full variable domain: GAGVSQSPRYKVTKRGQDVTLRCDPISSHATLYWYQQALGQGPEFLTYFNYEAQPDKSGLPSDRFSAERPEGSISTLTIQRTEQRDSAMYRCASSIAGGKETQYFGPGTRLLVL.

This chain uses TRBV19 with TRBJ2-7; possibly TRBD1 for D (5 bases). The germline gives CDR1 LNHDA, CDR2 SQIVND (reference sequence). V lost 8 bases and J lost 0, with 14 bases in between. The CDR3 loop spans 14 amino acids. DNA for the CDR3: TGTGCCAGTTCTAGGACATTCAGCTCCTACGAGCAGTACTTC. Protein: CASSRTFSSYEQYF.

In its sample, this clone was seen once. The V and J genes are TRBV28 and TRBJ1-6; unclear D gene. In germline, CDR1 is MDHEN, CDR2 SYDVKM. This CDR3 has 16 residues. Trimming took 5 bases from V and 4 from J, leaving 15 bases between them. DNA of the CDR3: TGTGCCAGCAGTCCTTTCGATGAGGGATATAATTCACCCCTCCACTTT. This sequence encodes CASSPFDEGYNSPLHF. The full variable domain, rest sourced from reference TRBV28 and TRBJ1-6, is DVKVTQSSRYLVKRTGEKVFLECVQDMDHENMFWYRQDPGLGLRLIYFSYDVKMKEKGDIPEGYSVSREKKERFSLILESASTNQTSMYLCASSPFDEGYNSPLHFGNGTRLTVT.

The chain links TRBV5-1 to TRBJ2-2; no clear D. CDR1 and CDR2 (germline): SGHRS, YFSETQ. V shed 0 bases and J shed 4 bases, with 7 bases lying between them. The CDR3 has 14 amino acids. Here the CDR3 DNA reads TGCGCCAGCAGCTTGGTTCTGGGCACCGGGGAGCTGTTTTTT. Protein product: CASSLVLGTGELFF.